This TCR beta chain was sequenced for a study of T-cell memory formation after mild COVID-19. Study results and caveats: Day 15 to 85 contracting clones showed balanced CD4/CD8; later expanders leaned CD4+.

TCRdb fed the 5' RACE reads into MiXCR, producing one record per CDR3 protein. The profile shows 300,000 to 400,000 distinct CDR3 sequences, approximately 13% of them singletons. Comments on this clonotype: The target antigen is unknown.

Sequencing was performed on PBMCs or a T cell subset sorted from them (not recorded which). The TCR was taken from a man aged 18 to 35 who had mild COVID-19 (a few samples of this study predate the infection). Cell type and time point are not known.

This CDR3 is CASSVLAGGVETQYF. Here the CDR3 DNA reads TGTGCCAGCAGCGTACTAGCGGGGGGCGTCGAGACCCAGTACTTC. The rearrangement links TRBV11-2 to TRBJ2-5; 12 bases are shared with TRBD2. In germline, CDR1 is SGHAT, CDR2 FQNNGV. Trimming removed 5 bases from V and 5 bases from J; junction bases left unmatched: 6. The CDR3 totals 15 residues.